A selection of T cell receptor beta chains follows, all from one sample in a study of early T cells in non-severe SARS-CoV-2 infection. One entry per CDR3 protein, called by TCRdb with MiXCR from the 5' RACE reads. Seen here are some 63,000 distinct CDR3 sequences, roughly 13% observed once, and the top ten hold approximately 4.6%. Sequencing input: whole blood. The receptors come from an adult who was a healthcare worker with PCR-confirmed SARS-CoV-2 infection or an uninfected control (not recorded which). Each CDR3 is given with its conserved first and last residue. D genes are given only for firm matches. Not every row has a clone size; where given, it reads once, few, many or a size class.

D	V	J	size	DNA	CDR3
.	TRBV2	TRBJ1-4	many	TGTGCCAGCAGTCCCATGGGCACAACTAATGAAAAACTGTTTTTT	CASSPMGTTNEKLFF
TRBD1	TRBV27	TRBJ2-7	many	TGTGCCAGCAGTTTACAGGACAGGGTCTCCGAGCAGTACTTC	CASSLQDRVSEQYF
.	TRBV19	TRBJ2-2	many	TGTGCCAGTAGTATAGTACTAGGGGAGCTGTTTTTT	CASSIVLGELFF
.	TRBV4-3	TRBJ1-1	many	TGCGCCAGCAGCCAAGATTTGGAGACTGAAGCTTTCTTT	CASSQDLETEAFF
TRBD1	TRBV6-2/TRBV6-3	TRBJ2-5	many	TGTGCCAGCAGTTCGACAGGGTCGGAGACCCAGTACTTC	CASSSTGSETQYF
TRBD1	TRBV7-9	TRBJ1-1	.	TGTGCCAGCATCCGGGGGACAGGGGTAGGGGTGACTGAAGCTTTCTTT	CASIRGTGVGVTEAFF
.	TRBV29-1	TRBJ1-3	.	TGCAGCGCCCTGGAAGGCACCATATATTTT	CSALEGTIYF
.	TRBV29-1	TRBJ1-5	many	TGCAGCGTCAAGCAGAACAATCAGCCCCAGCATTTT	CSVKQNNQPQHF
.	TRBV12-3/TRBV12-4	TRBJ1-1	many	TGTGCCAGCAGTTCGAACACTGAAGCTTTCTTT	CASSSNTEAFF
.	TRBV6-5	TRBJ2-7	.	TGTGCCAGCAGTCCGGGACTCGACGAGCAGTACTTC	CASSPGLDEQYF
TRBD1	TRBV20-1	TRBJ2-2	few	TGCAGTGCCTCTAGAGACAGGGGCTGGGGGGAGCTGTTTTTT	CSASRDRGWGELFF
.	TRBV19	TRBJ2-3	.	TGTGCCAGTACCTCGGGGAGTTACCAGGAAGATACGCAGTATTTT	CASTSGSYQEDTQYF
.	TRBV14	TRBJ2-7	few	TGTGCCAGCAGCCATTCCGCCGGGCTCTACGAGCAGTACTTC	CASSHSAGLYEQYF
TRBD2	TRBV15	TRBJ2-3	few	TGTGCCACCAGCAGAGATGGTAGCGGGGCGACAGATACGCAGTATTTT	CATSRDGSGATDTQYF
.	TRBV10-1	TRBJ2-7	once	TGCGCCAGCAGTAAAAGCGGATCCCCGGGCGAGCAGTACTTC	CASSKSGSPGEQYF
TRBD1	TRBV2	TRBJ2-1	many	TGTGCCAGCAAGGCCGGGACAGCCAACAATGAGCAGTTCTTC	CASKAGTANNEQFF
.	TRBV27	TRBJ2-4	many	TGTGCCAGCAGTCTAGGGACACTAAACATTCAGTACTTC	CASSLGTLNIQYF
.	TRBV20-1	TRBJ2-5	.	TGCAGTGCTAGCCTGGACCGGGCTGAGACCCAGTACTTC	CSASLDRAETQYF
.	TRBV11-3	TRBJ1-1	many	TGTGCCAGCAGCTCCAGTGTGAGGGGTGAAGCTTTCTTT	CASSSSVRGEAFF
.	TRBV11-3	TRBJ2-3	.	TGTGCCAGCGGGGACGTACGCACAGATACGCAGTATTTT	CASGDVRTDTQYF
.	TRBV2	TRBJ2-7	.	TGTGCCAGCAGATTCTTCGTGGAGGCCGAGCAGTACTTC	CASRFFVEAEQYF
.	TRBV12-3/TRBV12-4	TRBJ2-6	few	TGTGCCAGCAGTCGCAACAGGAATACGTACGGGGCCAACGTCCTGACTTTC	CASSRNRNTYGANVLTF
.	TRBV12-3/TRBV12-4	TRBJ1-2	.	TGTGCCAGCAATTCCCACGGACAACTGGCTAACTATGGCTACACCTTC	CASNSHGQLANYGYTF
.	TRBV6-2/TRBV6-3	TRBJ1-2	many	TGTGCCAGCAGACCACCCGCTAACTATGGCTACACCTTC	CASRPPANYGYTF
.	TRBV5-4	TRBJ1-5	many	TGTGCCAGCAGCGGGGGAACGGGAAGCAATCAGCCCCAGCATTTT	CASSGGTGSNQPQHF
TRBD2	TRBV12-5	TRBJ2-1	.	TGTGCTAGTGTTTGGACTAGCGGGGGTTACAATGAGCAGTTCTTC	CASVWTSGGYNEQFF
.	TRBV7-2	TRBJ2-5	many	TGTGCCAGCAGCTTATGGGGTAGCGGAACTGAAGAGACCCAGTACTTC	CASSLWGSGTEETQYF
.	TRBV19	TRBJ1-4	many	TGTGCCAGTCACGGAGGAGAAAAACTGTTTTTT	CASHGGEKLFF
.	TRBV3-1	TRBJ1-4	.	TGTGCCAGCAGCTCGGCCGGATCTAATGAAAAACTGTTTTTT	CASSSAGSNEKLFF
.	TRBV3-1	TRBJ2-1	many	TGTGCCAGCAGCCGCCTCGATATGAGGGACCAAGGGCAATCCTACAATGAGCAGTTCTTC	CASSRLDMRDQGQSYNEQFF
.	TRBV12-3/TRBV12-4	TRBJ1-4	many	TGTGCCAGCAGCCTCAGGGAAACTAATGAAAAACTGTTTTTT	CASSLRETNEKLFF
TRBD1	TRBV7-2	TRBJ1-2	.	TGTGCCAGCAGCGGTAGGGACAGCCTCTATGGCTACACCTTC	CASSGRDSLYGYTF
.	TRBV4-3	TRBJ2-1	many	TGCGCCAGCAGCCACAGGGGTAGCAATGAGCAGTTCTTC	CASSHRGSNEQFF
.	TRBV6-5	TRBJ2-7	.	TGTGCCAGCAGTTACTTCGGGACACCACTCTACGAGCAGTACTTC	CASSYFGTPLYEQYF
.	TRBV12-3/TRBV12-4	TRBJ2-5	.	TGTGCCAGCGGGGAATCATCGGGGGCCCTCCAAGAGACCCAGTACTTC	CASGESSGALQETQYF
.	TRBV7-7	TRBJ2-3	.	TGTGCCAGCAGCAGGGACGGGACAGATACGCAGTATTTT	CASSRDGTDTQYF
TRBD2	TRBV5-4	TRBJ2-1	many	TGTGCCAGCAGCTTGTCTCTCGGTTCGAGCGGGGGGGGAGATGAGCAGTTCTTC	CASSLSLGSSGGGDEQFF
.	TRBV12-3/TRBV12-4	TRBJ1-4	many	TGTGCCAGCCACAGGGAGCCTAATGAAAAACTGTTTTTT	CASHREPNEKLFF
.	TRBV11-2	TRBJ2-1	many	TGTGCCAGCAGCTTCAGTGGGCAGTTCAATGAGCAGTTCTTC	CASSFSGQFNEQFF
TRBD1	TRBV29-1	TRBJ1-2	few	TGCAGCGTTGAAGGAGCTCGGGACAGGGCATTTGGCTACACCTTC	CSVEGARDRAFGYTF
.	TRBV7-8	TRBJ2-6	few	TGTGCCAGCAGCTTAAGACCGTGGAGGGCGAGCTCTGGGGCCAACGTCCTGACTTTC	CASSLRPWRASSGANVLTF
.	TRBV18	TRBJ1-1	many	TGTGCCAGCTCACCCGACGGTCTTGAGGGGCTGGGGAACACTGAAGCTTTCTTT	CASSPDGLEGLGNTEAFF
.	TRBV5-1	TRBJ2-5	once	TGCGCCAGCAGCTTGGCCACCGGGACCCAAGAGACCCAGTACTTC	CASSLATGTQETQYF
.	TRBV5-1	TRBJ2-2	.	TGCGCCAGCAGCTTGGATCTGGGCGACACCGGGGAGCTGTTTTTT	CASSLDLGDTGELFF
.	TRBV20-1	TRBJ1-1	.	TGCAGTGCTAGTCGAGGGGCCACTGAAGCTTTCTTT	CSASRGATEAFF
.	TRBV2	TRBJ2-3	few	TGTGCCAGCAGTTGGCTAAGCACCACAGATACGCAGTATTTT	CASSWLSTTDTQYF
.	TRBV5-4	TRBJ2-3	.	TGTGCCAGCAGCCTGAAAGGGGCCACAGATACGCAGTATTTT	CASSLKGATDTQYF
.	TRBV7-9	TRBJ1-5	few	TGTGCCAGCAGCCCCGGAGGAGGGAGTCATCAGCCCCAGCATTTT	CASSPGGGSHQPQHF
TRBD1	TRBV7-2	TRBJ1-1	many	TGTGCCAGCAGCTTAATGCAGGGGGCTTCAGCTTTCTTT	CASSLMQGASAFF
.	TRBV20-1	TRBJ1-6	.	TGCAGTGCTAGAGTGGAGGCTAATTCACCCCTCCACTTT	CSARVEANSPLHF
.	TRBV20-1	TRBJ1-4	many	TGCAGTGCTAGAGAGGGGGGGCGCTGGGAAAAACTGTTTTTT	CSAREGGRWEKLFF
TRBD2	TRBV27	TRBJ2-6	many	TGTGCCAGCCGACCCCCGACTAGCGGGGGGGCTGGGGCCAACGTCCTGACTTTC	CASRPPTSGGAGANVLTF
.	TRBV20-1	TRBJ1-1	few	TGCAGTGCTAGGAAACCCACAACAGGGACCTTGGAAGCTTTCTTT	CSARKPTTGTLEAFF
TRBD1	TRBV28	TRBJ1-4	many	TGTGCCAGCAGTCCGGGACAGGGAGGGAAACTGTTTTTT	CASSPGQGGKLFF